This TCR beta chain was found in a study of identical twins. TCRdb reprocessed the 5' RACE reads with MiXCR, giving one entry per CDR3 protein. The data contain 400,000 to 500,000 distinct CDR3 sequences, around 18% of them singletons. V lost 2 bases and J lost 4, with 9 bases in between. Germline V lookup: CDR1 MDHEN, CDR2 SYDVKM. The CDR3 is 14 residues long. The source of this sequence is a man between 45 and 60 years old in good health. Material for sequencing was naive T cells sorted from blood. This chain joins TRBV28 and TRBJ1-5; D is unresolved. CDR3 protein: CASSLRHGNQPQHF. In DNA, the CDR3 is TGTGCCAGCAGTTTAAGGCACGGAAATCAGCCCCAGCATTTT.